Shown below are 29 T cell receptor beta chains from a single sample sequenced in a study of blood T cell repertoires in COVID-19. Libraries were prepared by immunoSEQ multiplex PCR; TCRdb keeps only in-frame clonotypes and omits some of them. In the table there are around 290,000 clones, roughly 88% of which are singletons. The sequenced sample was PBMCs or T cells enriched from blood (not recorded which). The origin of the receptors is a woman in her 30s who had recovered from COVID-19.

The chain couples TRBV9 to TRBJ2-6, with a tentative D call TRBD2 (5 bases). The CDR3 consists of 15 residues. V was cut by 3 bases and J by 5 bases, with 12 bases left in between. The germline V gene has CDR1 SGDLS and CDR2 YYNGEE. In nucleotides, the CDR3 is TGTGCCAGCAGCGACACTCGGGGTCGGGCCAACGTCCTGACTTTC. Its protein is CASSDTRGRANVLTF.

The chain has TRBV5-4 and TRBJ2-2; TRBD2 is a possible D gene (6 bases). V shed 3 bases and J shed 4 bases, with 13 bases lying between them. The CDR3 has 15 residues. Germline CDR1 reads SGHNT; CDR2 reads YYREEE (reference sequence). The CDR3 DNA is TGTGCCAGCAGCTGGGGGACTCCTCTCACCGGGGAGCTGTTTTTT. Translated, it gives CASSWGTPLTGELFF.

This chain links TRBV5-1 with TRBJ1-2, with 10 bases aligning to TRBD1. V shed 4 bases and J 6 bases; nucleotides not matched to a gene: 27. The CDR3 contains 21 residues. CDR1 SGHRS and CDR2 YFSETQ come from the germline V gene. This CDR3 is CASSRLPPGQGRDSRSDGYTF. The CDR3 DNA reads TGCGCCAGCAGCAGGCTGCCCCCGGGACAGGGGCGGGATAGTCGGTCCGATGGCTACACCTTC. Filled out from reference TRBV5-1 and TRBJ1-2, the complete variable domain reads KAGVTQTPRYLIKTRGQQVTLSCSPISGHRSVSWYQQTPGQGLQFLFEYFSETQRNKGNFPGRFSGRQFSNSRSEMNVSTLELGDSALYLCASSRLPPGQGRDSRSDGYTFGSGTRLTVV.

This rearrangement joins TRBV3-1 (or the pseudogene TRBV3-2) to TRBJ1-3; the match to TRBD1 covers 7 bases. In germline, CDR1 is LGHDT, CDR2 YNNKEL (reference sequence). The CDR3 length is 14 residues. Trimming removed 8 bases from V and 8 bases from J; junction bases left unmatched: 12. The CDR3: CASDGTGVGDTIYF. The CDR3 nucleotides are TGTGCCAGCGATGGAACAGGGGTCGGAGACACCATATATTTT.

The J gene is TRBJ2-5, the V gene TRBV6-5, with 7 positions matching TRBD1. CDR1 is MNHEY, CDR2 SVGAGI, per germline. This CDR3 is 14 amino acids long. Trimming removed 6 bases from V and 3 bases from J; junction bases left unmatched: 7. The CDR3 protein is CASRRLGTEETQYF. The CDR3 DNA follows: TGTGCCAGCAGGAGACTCGGGACAGAAGAGACCCAGTACTTC.

J is TRBJ2-3 and V is TRBV3-1 (or the pseudogene TRBV3-2), with 10 bases matching TRBD2. V gave up 5 bases and J gave up 4 bases; unmatched junction bases: 15. CDR1 is LGHDT, CDR2 YNNKEL, per germline (reference sequence). The CDR3 is 18 residues long. CDR3 sequence (DNA): TGTGCCAGCAGCGAATTCCGCTTACTAGCGGGGAGTTCAGATACGCAGTATTTT. This translates into CASSEFRLLAGSSDTQYF.

The rearrangement joins TRBV4-1 to TRBJ1-5; TRBD1 matches at 7 bases. Trimming cost V 5 bases and J 2 bases; bases outside gene matches: 6. There are 15 residues in the CDR3. CDR1 is MGHRA, CDR2 YSYEKL, per germline. Here the CDR3 reads CASSSRQGGNQPQHF. The CDR3 bases are TGCGCCAGCAGCTCCCGACAGGGCGGCAATCAGCCCCAGCATTTT.

CDR3 nucleotide sequence: TGTGCCAGCAGTAACCGGGGGGGCACAGATACGCAGTATTTT. This encodes CASSNRGGTDTQYF. The V and J genes are TRBV6-2 or TRBV6-3 and TRBJ2-3, with 7 bases aligning to TRBD2. This CDR3 has 14 residues. V was pared by 5 bases and J by 1 base, with 3 bases of the junction left unmatched. Germline lookup yields CDR1 MNHEY and CDR2 SVGEGT.

The chain couples TRBV5-1 to TRBJ1-5; D is possibly TRBD1 (5 bases). The germline CDR1 and CDR2 sequences are SGHRS and YFSETQ. The CDR3 is 16 amino acids. Trimming took off 0 bases at V and 0 bases at J, with 10 bases between the two ends. CDR3 DNA: TGCGCCAGCAGCTTGGGTCCTCAGGGTAGCAATCAGCCCCAGCATTTT. Its translation: CASSLGPQGSNQPQHF.

A note on this clone: Other nucleotide sequences in the sample specify the same CDR3. V is TRBV5-4 and J is TRBJ2-5; D not resolved. The V and J ends lost 2 bases and 3 bases respectively, with 2 bases between them. Germline values: CDR1 SGHNT, CDR2 YYREEE (reference sequence). CDR3 size: 11 residues. The CDR3 sequence is CASSFKETQYF. The CDR3 DNA reads TGTGCCAGCAGCTTTAAAGAGACCCAGTACTTC.

The genes are TRBV2 and TRBJ2-2; D uncertain. Between the trimmed V and J ends, which lost 10 bases and 0 bases, there was a span of 12 bases. This CDR3 contains 14 residues. CDR1 is SNHLY and CDR2 is FYNNEI in the germline V gene. CDR3 residues: CATDSWTNTGELFF. CDR3 in DNA: TGTGCCACCGACTCCTGGACGAACACCGGGGAGCTGTTTTTT.

This clone was seen a few times. V and J are TRBV3-1 (or the pseudogene TRBV3-2) and TRBJ2-5; TRBD2 might be the D (5 bases). Germline values: CDR1 LGHDT, CDR2 YNNKEL (reference sequence). The CDR3 totals 13 residues. The V end lost 1 base, the J end lost 7 bases, and 10 bases lay between the germline ends. The CDR3: CASSQGREGTQYF. DNA for the CDR3: TGTGCCAGCAGCCAAGGCCGGGAAGGGACCCAGTACTTC.

This chain links TRBV7-9 with TRBJ2-4; D is uncertain. The V gene's germline CDR1 is SEHNR and CDR2 FQNEAQ (reference sequence). This CDR3 is 14 amino acids long. V lost 4 bases, J lost 6 bases, and 13 bases lay in between. CDR3 sequence reads: CASSSSGFGNIQYF. CDR3 in DNA: TGTGCCAGCAGCTCCTCGGGTTTCGGAAACATTCAGTACTTC.

The rearrangement joins TRBV10-3 to TRBJ2-7; TRBD2 aligns across 7 bases. CDR1 is ENHRY, CDR2 SYGVKD, per germline. The CDR3 is made up of 15 amino acids. V lost 3 bases to trimming and J lost 0 bases; unmatched junction nucleotides: 5. Here the CDR3 DNA reads TGTGCCATCAGTGAAATTAGCGGGTCCTCCTACGAGCAGTACTTC. Protein product: CAISEISGSSYEQYF.

This clone was detected once. The genes are TRBV24-1 and TRBJ1-5, with TRBD1 as a possible D gene (6 bases). The CDR3 has 14 amino acids. The germline V gene has CDR1 KGHDR and CDR2 SFDVKD. V was trimmed by 6 bases and J by 7 bases, leaving 15 bases between them. The CDR3 is CATSQNRVGQPQHF. The CDR3, as DNA: TGTGCCACCAGTCAGAACAGGGTCGGGCAGCCCCAGCATTTT.

The V gene is TRBV11-2, the J gene TRBJ1-4; D not certain. Looked up from germline, CDR1 is SGHAT and CDR2 is FQNNGV. CDR3 size: 13 residues. V lost 1 base and J 7 bases, leaving 7 bases between the germline ends. The CDR3 nucleotides read TGTGCCAGCAGCTTAGGTCTAGGTGAAAAACTGTTTTTT. It yields the protein CASSLGLGEKLFF.

The gene calls are TRBV6-4 and TRBJ1-4; TRBD1 might be the D (6 bases). The germline gives CDR1 MRHNA, CDR2 SNTAGT. V was cut by 10 bases and J by 5 bases, with 20 bases left in between. The CDR3 has 15 residues. The CDR3 loop is CAISPIRGPNEKLFF. The CDR3 coding sequence is TGTGCCATCTCCCCCATCAGGGGCCCGAATGAAAAACTGTTTTTT.

The J gene is TRBJ1-4, the V gene TRBV4-3, with 7 nucleotides matching TRBD1. The CDR3 loop spans 18 amino acids. The germline V gene has CDR1 LGHNA and CDR2 YSLEER. V shed 5 bases, J shed 0 bases, and the junction held 12 bases outside the gene matches. CDR3 sequence: CASSEGQAYTATNEKLFF. The CDR3 DNA sequence: TGCGCCAGCAGCGAAGGACAGGCCTATACCGCAACTAATGAAAAACTGTTTTTT.

V and J are TRBV5-1 and TRBJ2-7; TRBD1 matches 11 bases. The V gene's germline CDR1 is SGHRS and CDR2 YFSETQ. Trimming at V came to 3 bases and at J to 2 bases, leaving 1 base not matched to a gene. The CDR3 consists of 14 residues. This CDR3 is CASSSGQGAYEQYF. The DNA for the CDR3 is TGCGCCAGCAGCTCGGGACAGGGGGCCTACGAGCAGTACTTC.

The gene calls are TRBV7-9 and TRBJ2-2; tentatively, D is TRBD2 (7 bases). This CDR3 is 16 amino acids long. From germline, CDR1 is SEHNR and CDR2 FQNEAQ (reference sequence). V lost 3 bases and J lost 4, with 15 bases in between. The CDR3 DNA reads TGTGCCAGCAGCTTCACGACTAGCAGGGGCACCGGGGAGCTGTTTTTT. Protein sequence: CASSFTTSRGTGELFF.

This clone was seen once. The chain uses TRBV19 and TRBJ1-2; D is perhaps TRBD1 (6 bases). The length of the CDR3 is 16 residues. Per germline, CDR1 LNHDA and CDR2 SQIVND (reference sequence). The V and J ends lost 7 bases and 8 bases respectively, with 26 bases between them. The CDR3 DNA is TGTGCCAGTACCATGGGGATACAGGGTGATCGATCGGGCTACACCTTC. Its protein product is CASTMGIQGDRSGYTF. Full variable domain (remainder filled in from reference TRBV19 and TRBJ1-2): DGGITQSPKYLFRKEGQNVTLSCEQNLNHDAMYWYRQDPGQGLRLIYYSQIVNDFQKGDIAEGYSVSREKKESFPLTVTSAQKNPTAFYLCASTMGIQGDRSGYTFGSGTRLTVV.

The V call is TRBV5-1, the J call TRBJ1-2; no reliable D call. Per germline, CDR1 SGHRS and CDR2 YFSETQ. V lost 2 bases and J lost 3, with 8 bases in between. The CDR3 sequence is 13 residues long. CDR3: CASSFRDDYGYTF. CDR3 DNA: TGCGCCAGCAGCTTTCGGGATGACTATGGCTACACCTTC.

This chain connects TRBV18 to TRBJ1-6, with TRBD1 matching 10 bases. CDR1 and CDR2 (germline): KGHSH, LQKENI. The CDR3 has 15 residues. With V trimmed by 3 bases and J by 10 bases, 6 bases remained unmatched. The CDR3 coding sequence is TGTGCCAGCTCACCGGGACAGGGGACGGGATCACCCCTCCACTTT. Translation gives CASSPGQGTGSPLHF.

This chain joins TRBV5-1 and TRBJ1-5; D not certain. CDR3 length: 15 amino acids. V was clipped by 0 bases and J by 0 bases, with 7 bases between them. CDR1 and CDR2 from the germline V gene are SGHRS and YFSETQ. CDR3 in DNA: TGCGCCAGCAGCTTGGACGGGAGTAGCAATCAGCCCCAGCATTTT. Amino acids: CASSLDGSSNQPQHF.

The chain links TRBV18 to TRBJ1-2; weak D call: TRBD1 (5 bases). The V gene lost 2 bases and the J gene lost 0 bases, with 22 bases spanning the gap. CDR1 and CDR2 (germline): KGHSH, LQKENI. This CDR3 is 19 amino acids long. The CDR3 DNA follows: TGTGCCAGCTCACCAAAACTTGTCACTCGGACACCCACTAACTATGGCTACACCTTC. Translating it yields CASSPKLVTRTPTNYGYTF.

A remark on this clone: The same CDR3 also results from other DNA sequences found in this sample. J is TRBJ1-5 and V is TRBV7-9; 7 bases agree with TRBD1. The CDR3 runs 13 residues. In germline, CDR1 is SEHNR, CDR2 FQNEAQ (reference sequence). The junction had 1 base not matched to a gene; V was cut back by 2 bases and J by 6 bases. CDR3: CASSLQGGQPQHF. For the CDR3, the DNA is TGTGCCAGCAGCTTACAGGGGGGTCAGCCCCAGCATTTT.

The CDR3 region is CASSLSGQGAATYEQYF. DNA of the CDR3: TGTGCCAGCAGTTTATCGGGACAGGGGGCCGCTACCTACGAGCAGTACTTC. The rearrangement joins TRBV28 to TRBJ2-7, with TRBD1 matching over 12 bases. CDR3 length: 17 amino acids. J was trimmed by 2 bases and V by 1 base; bases with no gene match: 6. Germline lookup yields CDR1 MDHEN and CDR2 SYDVKM.

The gene calls are TRBV5-1 and TRBJ2-1; 13 bases map to TRBD2. Germline V CDR1 and CDR2: SGHRS, YFSETQ. There are 16 residues in the CDR3. The V and J ends lost 3 bases and 7 bases, in that order; junction bases with no gene match: 7. CDR3 nucleotide sequence: TGCGCCAGCAGCTCCCCTGGACTAGCGGGGGTTAATGAGCAGTTCTTC. This gives the protein CASSSPGLAGVNEQFF. Complete variable domain (other parts from reference TRBV5-1 and TRBJ2-1): KAGVTQTPRYLIKTRGQQVTLSCSPISGHRSVSWYQQTPGQGLQFLFEYFSETQRNKGNFPGRFSGRQFSNSRSEMNVSTLELGDSALYLCASSSPGLAGVNEQFFGPGTRLTVL.

The rearrangement joins TRBV3-1 (or the pseudogene TRBV3-2) to TRBJ2-1, with D hard to call. The CDR3 covers 16 residues. V shed 5 bases and J shed 0 bases, with 14 bases lying between them. Looked up from germline, CDR1 is LGHDT and CDR2 is YNNKEL (reference sequence). CDR3 sequence reads: CASSFHSKSSYNEQFF. Here the CDR3 DNA reads TGTGCCAGCAGCTTTCACAGCAAAAGCTCCTACAATGAGCAGTTCTTC.